Here is one T cell receptor (beta chain) with its context. This specimen comes from a study of cytomegalovirus exposure and HLA in healthy donors. Researchers ran the PCR with 60 Vbeta and 13 Jbeta primers. Assay used: immunoSEQ multiplex PCR; TCRdb lists only in-frame clones, some missing. Counted here are 150,000 or so clones, about 80% occurring once; the ten biggest clones make up around 14%. The source of this sequence is a woman in her forties in good health and CMV-seronegative. Sequencing input: PBMCs.

CDR3 coding DNA: TGTGCCAGCAGCGCCAGACAGGGGATAGTGTCGGAACTGTTTTTT. Residues: CASSARQGIVSELFF. The rearrangement joins TRBV7-2 to TRBJ1-4; 8 bases line up with TRBD1. J lost 12 bases, V lost 5 bases, and 14 bases had no gene match. CDR3 length: 15 residues. Germline V CDR1 and CDR2: SGHTA, FQGNSA.